Sequencing of this T cell receptor beta chain was carried out in a study of blood T cell repertoires in COVID-19. Study-level background: T cells, B-cell-depleted T cells, or PBMCs provided the cDNA or gDNA that served as material.

Per germline, CDR1 SGHTA and CDR2 FQGNSA. V shed 5 bases and J shed 6 bases, with 17 bases lying between them. CDR3 length: 14 amino acids. Data came from immunoSEQ multiplex PCR; TCRdb stores just in-frame clones and leaves some out. This sample carries about 90,000 clones, approximately 88% of them seen once, and the ten largest clones take roughly 2.5%. The material sequenced was peripheral blood. The TCR comes from a man aged 45 to 65 with COVID-19, enrolled during active disease. The chain carries TRBV7-2 and TRBJ2-7, with unresolved D. The DNA of the CDR3 is TGTGCCAGCAGCCCGCTCGCGCCACTTGGCGAGCAGTACTTC. This encodes CASSPLAPLGEQYF.